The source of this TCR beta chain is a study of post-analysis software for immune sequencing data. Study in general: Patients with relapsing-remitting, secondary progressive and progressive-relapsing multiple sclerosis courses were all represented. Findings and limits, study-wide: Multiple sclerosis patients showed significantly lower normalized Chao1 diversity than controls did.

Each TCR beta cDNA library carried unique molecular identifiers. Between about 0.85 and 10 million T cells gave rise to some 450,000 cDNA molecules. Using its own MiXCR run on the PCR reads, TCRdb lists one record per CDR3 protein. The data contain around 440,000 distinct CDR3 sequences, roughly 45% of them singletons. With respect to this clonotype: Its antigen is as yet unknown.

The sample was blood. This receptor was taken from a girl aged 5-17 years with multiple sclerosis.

This CDR3 reads CASDKGVGDAETQYF. CDR3 in DNA: TGTGCCAGCGATAAAGGCGTAGGGGACGCAGAGACCCAGTACTTC. The chain links TRBV25-1 to TRBJ2-5; D might be TRBD1 or TRBD2, each matching 5 bases. The CDR3 has 15 residues. Trimming shortened V by 8 bases and J by 4 bases, and 20 bases separated the two germline ends. Looked up from germline, CDR1 is MGHDK and CDR2 is SYGVNS.